The source of this TCR beta chain is a study of T-cell reconstitution after alpha-beta-depleted transplantation in children. Unique molecular identifiers were built into the TCRbeta library. TCRdb reprocessed the PCR reads via MiXCR and lists one record per CDR3 protein. The table includes a few hundred thousand distinct CDR3 sequences, approximately 9.5% detected once. V lost 3 bases and J lost 0, with 12 bases in between. The germline gives CDR1 MNHEY, CDR2 SVGEGT. The CDR3 has 16 amino acids. The sequenced sample was PBMCs from the stem cell graft donor, obtained from the stem cell graft. This sequence originates from a human donor who donated a stem cell graft to a child with acute lymphoblastic leukemia. The chain is built from TRBV6-2 or TRBV6-3 and TRBJ1-3, with a weak D call TRBD1 (5 bases). The CDR3 DNA reads TGTGCCAGCAGTTATCACAGGACCATCTCTGGAAACACCATATATTTT. It yields the protein CASSYHRTISGNTIYF.